The clone carrying this T cell receptor beta chain turned up a few times. The antigen remains undetermined. Profiled with immunoSEQ multiplex PCR; TCRdb holds only in-frame clones, not every one. The sample records tens of thousands of clones, roughly 70% being singletons. These data belong to a study of vaccination effects on CD4 cells after COVID-19. Study-level points and caveats: Researchers report that only 1 of 255 vaccine-induced clones in healthy vaccinees cross-reacted with common cold coronaviruses. Marked clonal contraction was seen in infection- and vaccine-induced clones late after vaccination.

Losses at the gene ends were 0 bases for V and 4 bases for J; bases not matched to a gene: 8. CDR3 length: 18 amino acids. Germline-derived CDR1 and CDR2 are MGHRA and YSYEKL. Within the ViraFEST assay, antigen-specific CD4+ T cells underwent expansion with viral peptide pools prior to sequencing. CD4+ T cell isolation took place after nine to eleven days of culture. Recipients of the vaccine had no prior SARS-CoV-2 infection and negative nucleocapsid antibodies. Two million PBMC were placed in each well, which was supplemented with 10 IU/ml IL-2 and about 10 ug/ml peptides. Cultures received IL-2 medium that replaced half the medium on days 3 and 7.

The sequence was obtained from a human donor who received a COVID-19 vaccine. This specimen consisted of CD4+ T cells from PBMCs cultured with SARS-CoV-2 spike peptides, obtained before COVID-19 vaccination. The chain uses TRBV4-1 and TRBJ1-5, with TRBD1 matching 11 bases. Here the CDR3 reads CASSQDRPGQGANQPQHF. CDR3 nucleotides: TGCGCCAGCAGCCAAGATCGCCCTGGACAGGGGGCTAATCAGCCCCAGCATTTT.